The 14 T cell receptor beta chains reported below all come from one sample, sequenced in a study of monozygotic twins with inflammatory bowel disease. TCRdb reworked the 5' RACE reads into one entry per CDR3 protein, no DNA. The sample has nearly 450,000 distinct CDR3 sequences; the top ten hold 2.4%. Sequenced material: blood. These TCRs come from a human donor with ulcerative colitis or Crohn's disease, or a healthy co-twin of an affected twin (not recorded which).

The chain links TRBV20-1 to TRBJ2-5; TCRdb's assignment of TRBD1 cannot be checked, as there is no DNA. Germline values: CDR1 DFQATT, CDR2 SNEGSKA (reference sequence). The CDR3 runs to 16 residues. CDR3 region: CSARDRQGKYQETQYF.

The rearrangement uses TRBV9 and TRBJ2-3; absent DNA, TCRdb's TRBD1 call cannot be checked. Germline V gene data show CDR1 as SGDLS and CDR2 as YYNGEE. This CDR3 contains 16 residues. The chain's CDR3 is CASSARQGDWSDTQYF. Full variable domain (missing parts from reference TRBV9 and TRBJ2-3): DSGVTQTPKHLITATGQRVTLRCSPRSGDLSVYWYQQSLDQGLQFLIQYYNGEERAKGNILERFSAQQFPDLHSELNLSSLELGDSALYFCASSARQGDWSDTQYFGPGTRLTVL.

The J gene is TRBJ2-1, the V gene TRBV6-2 or TRBV6-3; without DNA, the TCRdb call of TRBD2 cannot be checked. Germline CDR1 MNHEY, CDR2 SVGEGT. The length of the CDR3 is 13 residues. CDR3 in amino acids: CASKTSGGGEQFF.

This chain links TRBV6-1 with TRBJ2-7; the D call from TCRdb, TRBD2, cannot be confirmed without DNA. Germline V gene data show CDR1 as MNHNS and CDR2 as SASEGT. The CDR3 is 14 amino acids. The CDR3 loop is CASNQASSTYEQYF.

The chain combines TRBV5-1 with TRBJ1-1; checking the TCRdb D call of TRBD1 is not possible without DNA. The CDR3 consists of 15 residues. Germline CDR1 SGHRS, CDR2 YFSETQ. The CDR3 spells CASSFFQPGNTEAFF.

The V call is TRBV29-1, the J call TRBJ1-1. The CDR3 spans 11 residues. The germline gives CDR1 SQVTM, CDR2 ANQGSEA. The CDR3 is CSVEWNAEAFF.

This chain uses TRBV20-1 with TRBJ2-7; TCRdb's D gene call, TRBD1, goes unchecked for lack of DNA. Germline V gene sequence: CDR1 DFQATT, CDR2 SNEGSKA (reference sequence). CDR3 length: 12 amino acids. CDR3 residues: CSAPGVANEQYF.

This sequence joins TRBV18 and TRBJ2-7; TCRdb's D call of TRBD1 is untestable without DNA. The CDR3 runs to 17 residues. The V gene's germline CDR1 is KGHSH and CDR2 LQKENI. The CDR3 is CASSPREAFRDRKEQYF.

J is TRBJ1-2 and V is TRBV6-6; the D gene TCRdb calls, TRBD1, cannot be checked with no DNA. CDR3 length: 14 residues. Germline CDR1 is MNHNY and CDR2 is SVGAGI (reference sequence). This CDR3 reads CASSRTVPSYGYTF.

CDR3 residues: CAISEGLAADTQYF. The V and J genes are TRBV10-3 and TRBJ2-3. Germline CDR1 and CDR2: ENHRY and SYGVKD. The CDR3 covers 14 residues.

This chain connects TRBV24-1 to TRBJ1-4; TCRdb's D call of TRBD1 is untestable without DNA. Looked up from germline, CDR1 is KGHDR and CDR2 is SFDVKD. CDR3 length equals 13 residues. The CDR3 sequence: CATSDRPGEKLFF.

This rearrangement joins TRBV19 to TRBJ2-5; the D call from TCRdb, TRBD1, cannot be confirmed without DNA. Looked up from germline, CDR1 is LNHDA and CDR2 is SQIVND (reference sequence). The CDR3 has 12 residues. The CDR3 reads CASSMGGETQYF.

This chain connects TRBV3-1 to TRBJ2-2; as DNA is missing, the TRBD1 call by TCRdb cannot be tested. The CDR3 runs to 16 residues. The germline CDR1 and CDR2 sequences are LGHDT and YNNKEL (reference sequence). CDR3 residues: CASSPSTGLRTGELFF.

The chain joins TRBV7-2 to TRBJ2-7; TCRdb indicates TRBD2, and absent DNA this call remains unverified. Per the germline V gene, CDR1 is SGHTA and CDR2 is FQGNSA. This CDR3 has 16 amino acids. The CDR3 loop is CASSLAGTSEAYEQYF.